The entry below describes one T cell receptor beta chain. Its specificity is unknown. The entry originates in a study of response to subunit inactivated influenza vaccine. Germline loops: CDR1 SEHNR, CDR2 FQNEAQ (reference sequence). This CDR3 is built from 13 residues. The V and J ends lost 1 base and 5 bases respectively, with 9 bases between them. Using its own MiXCR run on the RT-PCR reads, TCRdb lists one record per CDR3 protein. The sample records roughly 710,000 distinct CDR3 sequences, 11% to 15% being singletons. Overall study findings and caveats: Seasonal influenza vaccination, on each occasion, was suggested by the authors to recruit few new T cells.

The sample here was PBMCs from blood, taken less than 15 days before vaccination. The V gene is TRBV7-9, the J gene TRBJ2-7; D is possibly TRBD1 (5 bases). The sequence derives from a man aged 50-59 years who received an inactivated influenza vaccine. CDR3 coding DNA: TGTGCCAGCAGCTTAGATCAAGGGGACGAGCAGTACTTC. It translates to CASSLDQGDEQYF.